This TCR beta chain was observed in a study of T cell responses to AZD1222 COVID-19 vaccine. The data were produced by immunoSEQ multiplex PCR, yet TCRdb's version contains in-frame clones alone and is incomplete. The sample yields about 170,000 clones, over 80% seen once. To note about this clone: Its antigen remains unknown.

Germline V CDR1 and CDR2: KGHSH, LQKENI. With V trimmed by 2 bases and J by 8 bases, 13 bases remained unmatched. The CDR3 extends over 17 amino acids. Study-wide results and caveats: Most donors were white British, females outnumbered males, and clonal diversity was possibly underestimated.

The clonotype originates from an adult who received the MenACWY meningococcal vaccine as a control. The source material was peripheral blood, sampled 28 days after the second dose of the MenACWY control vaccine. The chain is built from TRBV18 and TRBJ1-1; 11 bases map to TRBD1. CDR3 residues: CASSPTMGQGGPPEAFF. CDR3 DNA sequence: TGTGCCAGCTCACCAACAATGGGACAGGGGGGACCCCCCGAAGCTTTCTTT.